Below are 28 T cell receptor beta chains sequenced from a single sample in a study of blood T cell repertoires in COVID-19. The data were produced by immunoSEQ multiplex PCR, yet TCRdb's version contains in-frame clones alone and is incomplete. The data contain under 200,000 clones, around 80% of them singletons. Sequencing input: peripheral blood. The receptor set was obtained from a woman between 55 and 75 years old with COVID-19, enrolled during active disease.

This sequence joins TRBV10-3 and TRBJ2-1, with 10 bases fitting TRBD1. Germline V gene data show CDR1 as ENHRY and CDR2 as SYGVKD. V trimming: 6 bases; J trimming: 8 bases; junction bases outside the gene matches: 1. This CDR3 is built from 12 residues. The CDR3 sequence is CAIRGTGDEQFF. The CDR3 nucleotides are TGTGCCATCAGGGGGACAGGGGATGAGCAGTTCTTC.

The chain carries TRBV28 and TRBJ1-5; no reliable D call. The V end was cut by 2 bases, the J end by 1 base, with 12 bases between. The CDR3 is 16 amino acids. The germline V gene has CDR1 MDHEN and CDR2 SYDVKM. The CDR3 region has the DNA TGTGCCAGCAGTTTAGGAGGATTTAGGAGCAATCAGCCCCAGCATTTT. It codes for CASSLGGFRSNQPQHF.

The chain carries TRBV29-1 and TRBJ1-4; maybe TRBD1 (5 bases). The V gene lost 0 bases and the J gene lost 7 bases, with 15 bases spanning the gap. There are 15 residues in the CDR3. The germline V gene has CDR1 SQVTM and CDR2 ANQGSEA. This CDR3 reads CSVEDWGYGSEKLFF. For the CDR3, the DNA is TGCAGCGTTGAAGATTGGGGCTACGGGAGTGAAAAACTGTTTTTT.

The chain carries TRBV11-2 and TRBJ2-7; 8 positions agree with TRBD2. Germline trimming cut 5 bases from V and 0 bases from J; bases unmatched to any gene: 6. CDR1 and CDR2 (germline): SGHAT, FQNNGV. The CDR3 is 15 amino acids. The CDR3, as DNA: TGTGCCAGCAGCCTCGGGGGGGCTAACTCCTACGAGCAGTACGTC. This codes for CASSLGGANSYEQYV.

The chain has TRBV7-3 and TRBJ2-1; D remains ambiguous. The germline V and J ends were trimmed by 7 bases and 0 bases, with 16 bases remaining between them. The CDR3 length is 16 residues. CDR1 and CDR2 (germline): SGHTA, FQGTGA. CDR3 in DNA: TGTGCCAGCACAAATCGGAGATCGAGCTCCTACAATGAGCAGTTCTTC. It encodes CASTNRRSSSYNEQFF. The entire variable domain, with the rest obtained from reference TRBV7-3 and TRBJ2-1, is as follows: GAGVSQTPSNKVTEKGKYVELRCDPISGHTALYWYRQSLGQGPEFLIYFQGTGAADDSGLPNDRFFAVRPEGSVSTLKIQRTERGDSAVYLCASTNRRSSSYNEQFFGPGTRLTVL.

The rearrangement links TRBV5-1 to TRBJ2-1; 8 nucleotides match TRBD1. The CDR3 is made up of 16 amino acids. Germline V gives CDR1 SGHRS, CDR2 YFSETQ. V shed 2 bases, J shed 4 bases, and the junction held 8 bases outside the gene matches. DNA of the CDR3: TGCGCCAGCAGCTTATCAGGGGGCGCGGAGTACAATGAGCAGTTCTTC. This gives the protein CASSLSGGAEYNEQFF.

Only one count was recorded for this clone. The chain combines TRBV18 with TRBJ2-1, with 9 bases matching TRBD2. Germline CDR1 and CDR2: KGHSH and LQKENI. With V trimmed by 2 bases and J by 2 bases, 4 bases remained unmatched. CDR3 length: 16 amino acids. Here the CDR3 DNA reads TGTGCCAGCTCACCAAGGACTAGCGTAACCTACAATGAGCAGTTCTTC. Translating it yields CASSPRTSVTYNEQFF.

The V call is TRBV5-6, the J call TRBJ1-6; 7 nucleotides line up with TRBD1. The CDR3 is made up of 14 amino acids. In germline, CDR1 is SGHDT, CDR2 YYEEEE. The junction had 6 bases not matched to a gene; V was cut back by 5 bases and J by 7 bases. CDR3 region: CASRQGWGNSPLHF. The CDR3 DNA is TGTGCCAGCAGACAGGGGTGGGGAAATTCACCCCTCCACTTT.

The rearrangement links TRBV19 to TRBJ1-5; D call uncertain. Per germline, CDR1 LNHDA and CDR2 SQIVND (reference sequence). V lost 1 base, J lost 4 bases, and 8 bases lay in between. The CDR3 has 14 amino acids. The CDR3 loop is CASSIGTENQPQHF. CDR3 bases: TGTGCCAGTAGTATAGGAACGGAGAATCAGCCCCAGCATTTT. Combining the CDR3 with reference TRBV19 and TRBJ1-5 gives the whole variable domain DGGITQSPKYLFRKEGQNVTLSCEQNLNHDAMYWYRQDPGQGLRLIYYSQIVNDFQKGDIAEGYSVSREKKESFPLTVTSAQKNPTAFYLCASSIGTENQPQHFGDGTRLSIL.

The V gene is TRBV7-2, the J gene TRBJ2-3, with a tentative D call TRBD2 (6 bases). The CDR3 runs to 16 residues. Germline V gene sequence: CDR1 SGHTA, CDR2 FQGNSA. Deletions cut 6 bases from V and 2 bases from J, with 18 bases between. The CDR3 nucleotides read TGTGCCAGCAGTCCAAGCGGGCCAGCTTTCACAGATACGCAGTATTTT. This gives the protein CASSPSGPAFTDTQYF.

The chain carries TRBV29-1 and TRBJ1-2, with D tentatively TRBD1 (6 bases). The CDR3 totals 15 residues. The V gene's germline CDR1 is SQVTM and CDR2 ANQGSEA. Deletions cut 0 bases from V and 4 bases from J, with 15 bases between. CDR3 in DNA: TGCAGCGTTGAAGATGATCAGGGGCTGGGCTATGGCTACACCTTC. Translating it yields CSVEDDQGLGYGYTF.

This sequence joins TRBV7-2 and TRBJ1-1, with TRBD1 identical over 7 bases. The CDR3 has 17 amino acids. V was clipped by 5 bases and J by 4 bases; unmatched bases: 16. Germline CDR1 reads SGHTA; CDR2 reads FQGNSA. The CDR3 spells CASSLNRGTHPVTEAFF. The CDR3 DNA reads TGTGCCAGCAGCCTCAACAGGGGAACCCACCCGGTCACTGAAGCTTTCTTT.

This clone is a singleton in its sample. The rearrangement joins TRBV24-1 to TRBJ1-1; 7 nucleotides line up with TRBD1. In germline, CDR1 is KGHDR, CDR2 SFDVKD. CDR3 length: 14 amino acids. The ends lost 3 bases at V and 6 bases at J; junction bases unmatched: 6. The CDR3 nucleotides are TGTGCCACCAGTGATCCGCAGGGGGAGTCTGAAGCTTTCTTT. Translating it yields CATSDPQGESEAFF.

The V and J genes are TRBV29-1 and TRBJ1-1, with D possibly TRBD1 on 5 matching bases. Germline V lookup: CDR1 SQVTM, CDR2 ANQGSEA. Trimming left V 1 base short and J 6 bases short, with 6 bases between. CDR3 length: 11 residues. The CDR3 coding sequence is TGCAGCGTTGAAGGGGGGGCTGAAGCTTTCTTT. Amino acids: CSVEGGAEAFF.

This clone was detected only a few times. The chain couples TRBV2 to TRBJ1-1; D is unresolved. The CDR3 covers 13 residues. Germline assignment: CDR1 SNHLY and CDR2 FYNNEI. Trimming stripped 1 base from V and 1 base from J, with 4 bases between. The CDR3 sequence is CASSEGRNTEAFF. CDR3 DNA: TGTGCCAGCAGTGAAGGCAGGAACACTGAAGCTTTCTTT. The variable domain in full, with the rest retrieved from reference TRBV2 and TRBJ1-1, is EPEVTQTPSHQVTQMGQEVILRCVPISNHLYFYWYRQILGQKVEFLVSFYNNEISEKSEIFDDQFSVERPDGSNFTLKIRSTKLEDSAMYFCASSEGRNTEAFFGQGTRLTVV.

This chain links TRBV5-1 with TRBJ2-7; tentative D call: TRBD2 (6 bases). V was cut by 4 bases and J by 0 bases, with 14 bases left in between. The CDR3 spans 15 residues. Germline V gene sequence: CDR1 SGHRS, CDR2 YFSETQ. CDR3 in amino acids: CASSRSSGSSYEQYF. CDR3 bases: TGCGCCAGCAGCAGAAGTAGCGGCAGCTCCTACGAGCAGTACTTC.

CDR3 sequence reads: CASSTNFLEGEKLFF. DNA of the CDR3: TGTGCCAGCAGTACAAATTTCCTCGAGGGTGAAAAACTGTTTTTT. This rearrangement joins TRBV6-5 to TRBJ1-4; D is unclear. Trimming removed 5 bases from V and 7 bases from J, with 17 bases in between. The CDR3 spans 15 residues. Germline V gives CDR1 MNHEY, CDR2 SVGAGI.

CDR3 residues: CSVRTGVEQYV. DNA of the CDR3: TGCAGTGTCCGGACAGGGGTAGAGCAGTACGTC. V usage is TRBV20-1 and J usage is TRBJ2-7, with TRBD1 identical over 9 bases. This CDR3 contains 11 residues. Looked up from germline, CDR1 is DFQATT and CDR2 is SNEGSKA (reference sequence). V shed 7 bases and J 7 bases; nucleotides not matched to a gene: 5.

CDR3 sequence reads: CASSFGQGALHQPQHF. The DNA of the CDR3 is TGTGCCAGCAGCTTCGGACAGGGGGCACTTCATCAGCCCCAGCATTTT. The chain couples TRBV7-4 to TRBJ1-5, with TRBD1 identical over 11 bases. V shed 3 bases, J shed 5 bases, and the junction held 6 bases outside the gene matches. Germline CDR1 is SGHVT and CDR2 is SQSDAQ. The CDR3 is 16 amino acids.

This CDR3 reads CASRVLGQNTEAFF. In DNA, the CDR3 is TGTGCCAGTAGGGTCCTGGGGCAGAACACTGAAGCTTTCTTT. The rearrangement joins TRBV19 to TRBJ1-1, with D perhaps matching TRBD1 (5 bases). Trimming cost V 6 bases and J 1 base, with 12 bases left between them. The CDR3 runs to 14 residues. CDR1 is LNHDA, CDR2 SQIVND, per germline (reference sequence).

The J gene is TRBJ1-2, the V gene TRBV5-8; a possible D gene is TRBD1 (5 bases). V lost 8 bases to trimming and J lost 2 bases, with 16 bases between them. The germline CDR1 and CDR2 sequences are SGHTS and YDEGEE. This CDR3 region has 14 residues. CDR3 in amino acids: CARQKTVANYGYTF. CDR3 nucleotide sequence: TGTGCCAGACAAAAGACAGTTGCAAACTATGGCTACACCTTC.

CDR3 sequence: CAISESGRPYGYTF. CDR3 nucleotides: TGTGCCATCAGTGAGTCGGGCAGACCCTATGGCTACACCTTC. The gene calls are TRBV10-3 and TRBJ1-2; D ambiguous. Germline assignment: CDR1 ENHRY and CDR2 SYGVKD. The CDR3 length is 14 residues. V was shortened by 0 bases and J by 4 bases, with 9 bases between the two germline ends.

This clone was detected a few times. V is TRBV18 and J is TRBJ1-6; 12 bases map to TRBD1. This CDR3 has 17 residues. The V gene's germline CDR1 is KGHSH and CDR2 LQKENI. The V gene end was trimmed by 2 bases and the J gene end by 8 bases; junction bases not matched to a gene: 7. As DNA, the CDR3 is TGTGCCAGCTCACCAGGGGACAGGGGGCAAGGATATTCACCCCTCCACTTT. This gives the protein CASSPGDRGQGYSPLHF.

The chain uses TRBV3-1 (or the pseudogene TRBV3-2) and TRBJ1-4; 7 nucleotides match TRBD1. J gave up 15 bases and V 3 bases, and 7 bases lay outside the gene matches. CDR3 length: 12 residues. Germline V CDR1 and CDR2: LGHDT, YNNKEL (reference sequence). CDR3 residues: CASSQLQGQLFF. CDR3 in DNA: TGTGCCAGCAGCCAGCTACAGGGACAGTTGTTTTTT.

The chain carries TRBV5-1 and TRBJ2-1; 7 bases agree with TRBD1. Germline trimming cut 4 bases from V and 5 bases from J; bases unmatched to any gene: 6. This CDR3 is 14 amino acids long. Per the germline V gene, CDR1 is SGHRS and CDR2 is YFSETQ. The CDR3 spells CASSPGQNNNEQFF. CDR3 in DNA: TGCGCCAGCAGCCCGGGACAGAATAACAATGAGCAGTTCTTC.

This clone was picked up one time. The chain recombines TRBV7-3 with TRBJ2-1; D gene ambiguous. Per germline, CDR1 SGHTA and CDR2 FQGTGA. The V and J ends lost 4 bases and 3 bases respectively, with 4 bases between them. This CDR3 contains 12 residues. As DNA, the CDR3 is TGTGCCAGCAGCTATAGCTACAATGAGCAGTTCTTC. Protein: CASSYSYNEQFF. Full variable domain (rest looked up from reference TRBV7-3 and TRBJ2-1): GAGVSQTPSNKVTEKGKYVELRCDPISGHTALYWYRQSLGQGPEFLIYFQGTGAADDSGLPNDRFFAVRPEGSVSTLKIQRTERGDSAVYLCASSYSYNEQFFGPGTRLTVL.

The V gene is TRBV4-3, the J gene TRBJ2-2; 9 bases map to TRBD1. With V trimmed by 2 bases and J by 8 bases, 6 bases remained unmatched. There are 15 residues in the CDR3. From germline, CDR1 is LGHNA and CDR2 YSLEER. CDR3 DNA: TGCGCCAGCAGCCAACAACAGGGGGCGGTTGGGGAGCTGTTTTTT. Amino acids: CASSQQQGAVGELFF.

The chain is built from TRBV5-4 and TRBJ1-2; 8 bases are a match to TRBD1. Germline CDR1 reads SGHNT; CDR2 reads YYREEE (reference sequence). The length of the CDR3 is 13 residues. J lost 5 bases, V lost 4 bases, and 4 bases had no gene match. Here the CDR3 DNA reads TGTGCCAGCAGCCGGACAGGGACATATGGCTACACCTTC. Its translation: CASSRTGTYGYTF.